The 32 T cell receptor beta chains presented below share a single source sample, sequenced in a study of cytomegalovirus exposure and HLA in healthy donors (dated by TCRdb to 2016 to 2017). Libraries were built with the immunoSEQ multiplex PCR assay. For the multiplex PCR, a mixture combining 60 forward primers for TCR Vbeta segments and 13 reverse primers for TCR Jbeta segments was used. The table was pulled from immuneACCESS by TCRdb, which kept in-frame rearrangements only. Such tables lose some clones; where checked, under half of the loss comes from unresolved V genes, and the rest has no known cause. This sample's table has entries for 60,000 to 80,000 clones. The ten most abundant clones make up 4% to 5.5% of the sample. The specimen was PBMCs. The origin of the receptors is a man between 40 and 49 years old in good health and CMV-seronegative.

The rearrangement uses TRBV4-3 and TRBJ2-1, with 14 bases identical to TRBD2. J gave up 5 bases and V 3 bases, and 3 bases lay outside the gene matches. There are 16 residues in the CDR3. CDR1 and CDR2 from the germline V gene are LGHNA and YSLEER. This CDR3 reads CASSHRLAGGDNEQFF. As DNA, the CDR3 is TGCGCCAGCAGCCATAGACTAGCGGGGGGGGACAATGAGCAGTTCTTC.

The chain employs TRBV6-1 and TRBJ1-1; D remains unclear. V lost 2 bases and J lost 3, with 10 bases in between. Germline loops: CDR1 MNHNS, CDR2 SASEGT. The CDR3 is 14 amino acids. The CDR3 loop is CASSEIPGYTEAFF. Written as DNA, the CDR3 is TGTGCCAGCAGTGAAATCCCAGGCTACACTGAAGCTTTCTTT.

The rearrangement uses TRBV5-1 and TRBJ2-5; D possibly corresponds to TRBD2 (5 bases). In germline, CDR1 is SGHRS, CDR2 YFSETQ. Trimming took off 4 bases at V and 7 bases at J, with 11 bases between the two ends. The CDR3 is 12 amino acids. The CDR3 loop is CASSQESGTQYF. CDR3 nucleotides: TGCGCCAGCAGCCAGGAAAGCGGGACCCAGTACTTC.

This chain uses TRBV28 with TRBJ2-2, with 7 bases aligning to TRBD2. This CDR3 contains 15 residues. Germline loops: CDR1 MDHEN, CDR2 SYDVKM. With V trimmed by 7 bases and J by 5 bases, 10 bases remained unmatched. This CDR3 is CASNPIAGGTGELFF. The CDR3 DNA reads as TGTGCCAGCAATCCAATAGCGGGTGGGACCGGGGAGCTGTTTTTT. The full variable domain, in which reference TRBV28 and TRBJ2-2 provide the parts outside the CDR3, is DVKVTQSSRYLVKRTGEKVFLECVQDMDHENMFWYRQDPGLGLRLIYFSYDVKMKEKGDIPEGYSVSREKKERFSLILESASTNQTSMYLCASNPIAGGTGELFFGEGSRLTVL.

The chain is built from TRBV10-1 and TRBJ1-4, with unresolved D. Germline lookup yields CDR1 WNHNN and CDR2 SYGVQD (reference sequence). This CDR3 is built from 15 residues. V was pared by 1 base and J by 8 bases, with 14 bases between. This CDR3 is CASSEFSAGGEKLFF. CDR3 DNA: TGCGCCAGCAGTGAGTTTTCGGCGGGTGGAGAAAAACTGTTTTTT.

This chain links TRBV18 with TRBJ2-5; 10 bases line up with TRBD2. Unmatched junction bases numbered 1, after V lost 0 bases and J lost 3 bases. This CDR3 is built from 15 residues. From germline, CDR1 is KGHSH and CDR2 LQKENI. The CDR3: CASSPPAGGKETQYF. For the CDR3, the DNA is TGTGCCAGCTCACCACCAGCGGGGGGGAAAGAGACCCAGTACTTC.

This chain connects TRBV5-1 to TRBJ2-2; TRBD2 matches at 12 bases. V lost 0 bases to trimming and J lost 7 bases; unmatched junction nucleotides: 4. This CDR3 is built from 16 residues. CDR1 and CDR2 from the germline V gene are SGHRS and YFSETQ. CDR3 in DNA: TGCGCCAGCAGCTTGGGGACTAGCGGGATTTTCGGGGAGCTGTTTTTT. It specifies CASSLGTSGIFGELFF.

V gene TRBV28 combines with J gene TRBJ2-7; D unclear. V was clipped by 2 bases and J by 2 bases, with 10 bases between them. CDR1 MDHEN and CDR2 SYDVKM come from the germline V gene. The CDR3 covers 14 residues. The CDR3: CASSLSSATYEQYF. The CDR3 coding sequence is TGTGCCAGCAGTTTAAGCAGCGCTACCTACGAGCAGTACTTC.

On this clone itself: The junction departs from the called germline gene at one end, perhaps through a read error. The V gene is TRBV15, the J gene TRBJ2-3; TRBD2 aligns across 10 bases. CDR1 and CDR2 from the germline V gene are LNHNV and YYDKDF (reference sequence). The CDR3 runs 19 residues. CDR3 in amino acids: CATSGERPSGGAITDTQYF. The CDR3 DNA sequence: TGTGCCACCAGCGGAGAGCGCCCTAGCGGGGGAGCGATCACAGATACGCAGTATTTT.

V is TRBV7-6 and J is TRBJ2-2; TRBD2 aligns across 10 bases. There are 17 residues in the CDR3. In germline, CDR1 is SGHVS, CDR2 FNYEAQ. V lost 5 bases and J lost 4; bases outside the gene matches: 10. The CDR3 spells CASSRRRAGGGTGELFF. CDR3 DNA: TGTGCCAGCAGCAGACGGAGAGCGGGAGGGGGCACCGGGGAGCTGTTTTTT.

The chain employs TRBV7-8 and TRBJ2-7, with D possibly TRBD2 on 6 matching bases. V lost 4 bases to trimming and J lost 0 bases, with 13 bases between them. The CDR3 is made up of 15 amino acids. Germline V gene data show CDR1 as SGHVS and CDR2 as FQNEAQ. DNA for the CDR3: TGTGCCAGCAGCTGGGCGGGGAGGTACTCCTACGAGCAGTACTTC. Its protein product is CASSWAGRYSYEQYF.

CDR3 nucleotides: TGTGCCAGCAGCCCAGAGGGCGGAGGTTCCGGGGCCAACGTCCTGACTTTC. Its translation: CASSPEGGGSGANVLTF. The rearrangement joins TRBV4-2 to TRBJ2-6; D is possibly TRBD2 (5 bases). The V end lost 4 bases, the J end lost 4 bases, and 17 bases lay between the germline ends. CDR1 and CDR2 from the germline V gene are LGHNA and YNFKEQ. The CDR3 consists of 17 residues.

This chain uses TRBV5-6 with TRBJ2-7, with TRBD2 matching over 8 bases. J lost 1 base, V lost 3 bases, and 9 bases had no gene match. Germline V CDR1 and CDR2: SGHDT, YYEEEE. The CDR3 loop spans 16 amino acids. The CDR3 DNA follows: TGTGCCAGCAGCTCGGGTACTAGCGGCATTTCCTACGAGCAGTACTTC. Protein: CASSSGTSGISYEQYF.

The V gene is TRBV7-9, the J gene TRBJ1-2; D is undetermined. The germline V gene has CDR1 SEHNR and CDR2 FQNEAQ (reference sequence). The CDR3 sequence is 11 residues long. Between the trimmed V and J ends, which lost 2 bases and 5 bases, there was a span of 3 bases. The CDR3 nucleotides are TGTGCCAGCAGCTTATCATATGGCTACACCTTC. Its protein product is CASSLSYGYTF.

The chain joins TRBV9 to TRBJ2-3; 11 bases line up with TRBD2. The CDR3 is made up of 16 amino acids. The V segment lost 4 bases and the J segment 0 bases; nucleotides outside the gene matches: 4. Germline lookup yields CDR1 SGDLS and CDR2 YYNGEE. The chain's CDR3 is CASSRLAGFSTDTQYF. The CDR3 DNA is TGTGCCAGCAGCCGACTAGCGGGATTTAGCACAGATACGCAGTATTTT. Full variable domain (remainder filled in from reference TRBV9 and TRBJ2-3): DSGVTQTPKHLITATGQRVTLRCSPRSGDLSVYWYQQSLDQGLQFLIQYYNGEERAKGNILERFSAQQFPDLHSELNLSSLELGDSALYFCASSRLAGFSTDTQYFGPGTRLTVL.

The chain recombines TRBV18 with TRBJ2-7, with D possibly TRBD1 on 5 matching bases. The length of the CDR3 is 15 residues. The V end lost 2 bases, the J end lost 2 bases, and 13 bases lay between the germline ends. The germline V gene encodes CDR1 KGHSH and CDR2 LQKENI. CDR3 coding DNA: TGTGCCAGCTCACCAAGGTCGGACACAACCTACGAGCAGTACTTC. Translation: CASSPRSDTTYEQYF.

The rearrangement links TRBV29-1 to TRBJ1-4; no reliable D call. Looked up from germline, CDR1 is SQVTM and CDR2 is ANQGSEA. The CDR3 has 12 residues. The V end was cut by 5 bases, the J end by 4 bases, with 8 bases between. CDR3 sequence reads: CSVSFLNEKLFF. The DNA for the CDR3 is TGCAGCGTTTCTTTTCTTAATGAAAAACTGTTTTTT.

The J gene is TRBJ2-5, the V gene TRBV29-1; 7 bases match TRBD2. The CDR3 runs to 13 residues. Looked up from germline, CDR1 is SQVTM and CDR2 is ANQGSEA. With 7 bases clipped from V and 5 bases from J, the junction kept 10 bases outside the gene matches. The CDR3 region is CSGGEGPGETQYF. The DNA for the CDR3 is TGCAGCGGCGGGGAGGGGCCGGGGGAGACCCAGTACTTC.

The chain uses TRBV27 and TRBJ1-1; D ambiguous. With 2 bases removed from V and 2 bases from J, the gap between germline ends came to 15 bases. The CDR3 totals 16 residues. CDR1 is MNHEY and CDR2 is SMNVEV in the germline V gene (reference sequence). CDR3 in DNA: TGTGCCAGCAGTTTAGGTCCCGGCGCGGGAAACACTGAAGCTTTCTTT. Translated, it gives CASSLGPGAGNTEAFF.

The chain links TRBV5-1 to TRBJ2-3, with 8 bases lining up with TRBD2. This CDR3 region has 15 residues. Germline lookup yields CDR1 SGHRS and CDR2 YFSETQ. The V and J ends lost 2 bases and 1 base, in that order; junction bases with no gene match: 3. The CDR3 sequence: CASSFSGKGTDTQYF. CDR3 nucleotide sequence: TGCGCCAGCAGCTTTAGCGGGAAGGGCACAGATACGCAGTATTTT.

J is TRBJ2-4 and V is TRBV5-6; TRBD2 aligns across 7 bases. V gave up 4 bases and J gave up 2 bases; unmatched junction bases: 9. Germline V gene lookup returns CDR1 SGHDT and CDR2 YYEEEE. The CDR3 loop spans 16 amino acids. The CDR3 region has the DNA TGTGCCAGCAGCGTGGCAAGGGAGGGTACCAAAAACATTCAGTACTTC. This encodes CASSVAREGTKNIQYF.

The chain is built from TRBV4-1 and TRBJ1-5, with D perhaps TRBD1 (5 bases). V gave up 0 bases and J gave up 0 bases, with 15 bases separating them. Per the germline V gene, CDR1 is MGHRA and CDR2 is YSYEKL. This CDR3 comprises 18 residues. The CDR3 spells CASSQDGDSGVSNQPQHF. The CDR3 coding sequence is TGCGCCAGCAGCCAAGATGGGGACTCGGGTGTTAGCAATCAGCCCCAGCATTTT.

V is TRBV29-1 and J is TRBJ2-5; TRBD2 might be the D (5 bases). The CDR3 has 12 amino acids. Germline CDR1 and CDR2: SQVTM and ANQGSEA. Trimming shortened V by 4 bases and J by 2 bases, and 8 bases separated the two germline ends. The CDR3 loop is CSVVGLQETQYF. In nucleotides, the CDR3 is TGCAGCGTTGTCGGACTTCAAGAGACCCAGTACTTC.

V gene TRBV15 combines with J gene TRBJ1-2; 11 nucleotides line up with TRBD1. CDR1 is LNHNV and CDR2 is YYDKDF in the germline V gene (reference sequence). This CDR3 contains 15 residues. V shed 4 bases and J 4 bases; nucleotides not matched to a gene: 5. The CDR3 nucleotides are TGTGCCACCAGCAAATCCGGGACAGGGGGCTATGGCTACACCTTC. Its translation: CATSKSGTGGYGYTF.

This chain connects TRBV9 to TRBJ1-6, with TRBD1 matching 8 bases. V gave up 0 bases and J gave up 8 bases; unmatched junction bases: 7. The CDR3 sequence is 16 residues long. The germline V gene encodes CDR1 SGDLS and CDR2 YYNGEE. Written as DNA, the CDR3 is TGTGCCAGCAGCGTAGCCCCGACAGGGGAGGATTCACCCCTCCACTTT. Amino acid sequence: CASSVAPTGEDSPLHF.

V usage is TRBV20-1 and J usage is TRBJ2-1; 7 bases map to TRBD2. The V and J ends lost 4 bases and 12 bases, in that order; junction bases with no gene match: 6. Germline V CDR1 and CDR2: DFQATT, SNEGSKA (reference sequence). The CDR3 has 11 amino acids. The CDR3 sequence: CSAIKREVQFF. For the CDR3, the DNA is TGCAGTGCTATTAAGCGGGAAGTGCAGTTCTTC.

J is TRBJ1-4 and V is TRBV6-5; D is perhaps TRBD1 (6 bases). The V end lost 4 bases, the J end lost 7 bases, and 19 bases lay between the germline ends. The germline V gene has CDR1 MNHEY and CDR2 SVGAGI. The CDR3 has 16 amino acids. The CDR3 bases are TGTGCCAGCAGTTCTCTATCAGGGGATTTGGGTGAAAAACTGTTTTTT. Its protein product is CASSSLSGDLGEKLFF.

The J gene is TRBJ2-1, the V gene TRBV7-9, with 7 bases matching TRBD2. CDR1 is SEHNR and CDR2 is FQNEAQ in the germline V gene (reference sequence). Trimming at V came to 1 base and at J to 9 bases, leaving 0 bases not matched to a gene. The CDR3 length is 12 residues. CDR3 DNA sequence: TGTGCCAGCAGCTTAGGCGGGGGTGAGCAGTTCTTC. This encodes CASSLGGGEQFF.

This chain uses TRBV6-5 with TRBJ2-2; TRBD1 is a possible D gene (6 bases). The V end lost 6 bases, the J end lost 6 bases, and 17 bases lay between the germline ends. This CDR3 comprises 15 residues. Germline V gene data show CDR1 as MNHEY and CDR2 as SVGAGI. The CDR3 DNA is TGTGCCAGCAGCTTACTTACAGGGTTGTCCGGGGAGCTGTTTTTT. Translation gives CASSLLTGLSGELFF.

The J gene is TRBJ2-5, the V gene TRBV27, with 13 bases identical to TRBD2. The CDR3 length is 16 residues. Germline assignment: CDR1 MNHEY and CDR2 SMNVEV (reference sequence). V lost 5 bases and J lost 4; bases outside the gene matches: 7. The CDR3: CASSPRTSGGRETQYF. The CDR3 DNA reads as TGTGCCAGCAGTCCACGGACTAGCGGGGGACGAGAGACCCAGTACTTC.

The chain uses TRBV18 and TRBJ1-1, with 7 bases that match TRBD1. The V and J ends lost 0 bases and 4 bases, in that order; junction bases with no gene match: 8. Germline V lookup: CDR1 KGHSH, CDR2 LQKENI. There are 16 residues in the CDR3. CDR3 in DNA: TGTGCCAGCTCACCACCGACAGGGACGGTCATCACTGAAGCTTTCTTT. Translating gives CASSPPTGTVITEAFF.

The chain links TRBV2 to TRBJ2-3; TRBD1 matches at 10 bases. The V gene's germline CDR1 is SNHLY and CDR2 FYNNEI. The CDR3 has 15 amino acids. Losses at the gene ends were 11 bases for V and 2 bases for J; bases not matched to a gene: 10. This chain's CDR3 is CASRQGAWNTDTQYF. The CDR3 DNA reads TGTGCCTCGAGACAGGGGGCATGGAACACAGATACGCAGTATTTT.